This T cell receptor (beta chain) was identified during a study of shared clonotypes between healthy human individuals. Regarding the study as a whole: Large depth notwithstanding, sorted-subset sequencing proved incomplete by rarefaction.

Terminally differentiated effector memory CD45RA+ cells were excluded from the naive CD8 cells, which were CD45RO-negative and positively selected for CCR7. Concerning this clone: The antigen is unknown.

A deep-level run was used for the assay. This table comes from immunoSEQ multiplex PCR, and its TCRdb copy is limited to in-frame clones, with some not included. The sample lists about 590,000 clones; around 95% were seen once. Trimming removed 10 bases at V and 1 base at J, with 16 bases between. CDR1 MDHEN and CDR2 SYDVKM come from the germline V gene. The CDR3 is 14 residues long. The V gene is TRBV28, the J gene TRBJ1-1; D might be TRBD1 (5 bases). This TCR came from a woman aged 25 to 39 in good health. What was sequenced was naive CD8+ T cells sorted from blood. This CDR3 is CATKIGVANTEAFF. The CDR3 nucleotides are TGTGCCACAAAAATAGGGGTAGCGAACACTGAAGCTTTCTTT. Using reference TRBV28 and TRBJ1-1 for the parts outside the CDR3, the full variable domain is DVKVTQSSRYLVKRTGEKVFLECVQDMDHENMFWYRQDPGLGLRLIYFSYDVKMKEKGDIPEGYSVSREKKERFSLILESASTNQTSMYLCATKIGVANTEAFFGQGTRLTVV.